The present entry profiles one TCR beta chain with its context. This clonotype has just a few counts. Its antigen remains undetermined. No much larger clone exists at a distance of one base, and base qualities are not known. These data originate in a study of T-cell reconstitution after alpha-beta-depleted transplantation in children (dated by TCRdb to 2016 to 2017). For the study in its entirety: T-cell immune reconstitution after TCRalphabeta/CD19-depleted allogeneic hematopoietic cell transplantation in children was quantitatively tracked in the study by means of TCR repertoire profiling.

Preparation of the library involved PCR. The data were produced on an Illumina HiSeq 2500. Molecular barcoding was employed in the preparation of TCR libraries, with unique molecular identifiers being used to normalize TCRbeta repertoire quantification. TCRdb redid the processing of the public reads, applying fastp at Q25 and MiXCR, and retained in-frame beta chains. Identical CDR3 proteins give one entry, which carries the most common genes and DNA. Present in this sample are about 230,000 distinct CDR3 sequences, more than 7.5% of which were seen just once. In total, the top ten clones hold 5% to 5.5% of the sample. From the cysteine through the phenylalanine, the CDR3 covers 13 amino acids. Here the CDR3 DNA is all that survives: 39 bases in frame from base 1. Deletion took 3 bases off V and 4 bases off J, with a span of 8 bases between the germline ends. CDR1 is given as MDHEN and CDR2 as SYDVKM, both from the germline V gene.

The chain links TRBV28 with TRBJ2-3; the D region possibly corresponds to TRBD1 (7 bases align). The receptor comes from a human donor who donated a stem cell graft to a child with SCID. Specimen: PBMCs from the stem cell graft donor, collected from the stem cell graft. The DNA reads TGTGCCAGCAGTTTCAGGGGGGCAGATACGCAGTATTTT. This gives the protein CASSFRGADTQYF.